These T cell receptor beta chains were read from a single sample in a study of cytomegalovirus exposure and HLA in healthy donors. TCRdb's copy holds only in-frame clones and misses some; the assay was immunoSEQ multiplex PCR. This sample contains about 120,000 clones. The sample taken for sequencing was PBMCs. The receptor set was obtained from a man aged 40-50 years in good health and CMV-seropositive. Both conserved end residues are part of each CDR3. The order of the fields is J gene, CDR3 length, V gene, CDR3 protein.

J: TRBJ1-3; length: 15; V: TRBV11-2; CDR3: CASSLDIGAGNTIYF
J: TRBJ2-2; length: 18; V: TRBV7-3; CDR3: CASSFAGTSGKNTGELFF
J: TRBJ2-1; length: 16; V: TRBV6-6; CDR3: CASSPRERSSYNEQFF
J: TRBJ2-3; length: 16; V: TRBV28; CDR3: CASSFGQSRRTDTQYF
J: TRBJ1-2; length: 16; V: TRBV11-2; CDR3: CASSLGPSTSGYGYTF
J: TRBJ2-3; length: 15; V: TRBV5-1; CDR3: CASSPGTDSTDTQYF
J: TRBJ2-7; length: 16; V: TRBV13; CDR3: CASSLRRYRDTDEQYF
J: TRBJ1-4; length: 15; V: TRBV9; CDR3: CASSVEAGSPEKLFF
J: TRBJ1-5; length: 14; V: TRBV28; CDR3: CASSPRGFNQPQHF
J: TRBJ2-1; length: 16; V: TRBV5-1; CDR3: CASSGIKREPYNEQFF
J: TRBJ2-1; length: 14; V: TRBV29-1; CDR3: CSSVGLAGYNEQFF
J: TRBJ2-3; length: 13; V: TRBV6-5; CDR3: CASRNSPGDTQYF
J: TRBJ2-7; length: 16; V: TRBV19; CDR3: CASRHNRTGGNHEQYF
J: TRBJ2-5; length: 15; V: TRBV4-3; CDR3: CASSRHAAIQETQYF
J: TRBJ2-7; length: 17; V: TRBV4-1; CDR3: CASSHFQGQGPFYEQYF
J: TRBJ2-7; length: 16; V: TRBV5-5; CDR3: CASSLAAGGASYEQYF
J: TRBJ2-3; length: 19; V: TRBV27; CDR3: CASSLIWLAGPMRADTQYF
J: TRBJ2-3; length: 14; V: TRBV12-5; CDR3: CASGLEPSTDTQYF
J: TRBJ2-4; length: 12; V: TRBV15; CDR3: CATADWKNIQYF
J: TRBJ2-7; length: 15; V: TRBV27; CDR3: CASSRSPSSTYEQYF
J: TRBJ2-6; length: 17; V: TRBV4-1; CDR3: CASSPQQGAWGANVLTF
J: TRBJ1-2; length: 14; V: TRBV29-1; CDR3: CSVPLEGQSYGYTF